This entry is about one TCR beta chain. Its antigen is currently unknown. The sample belongs to a study of cytomegalovirus exposure and HLA in healthy donors. Study conclusions and caveats: Among CMV-associated TCR beta chains, most appeared HLA-restricted in a later analysis. In a later analysis, a missense DCLRE1C variant was linked to TCR beta V- and J-gene trimming.

V lost 2 bases and J 4 bases, leaving 12 bases between the germline ends. Germline V gene lookup returns CDR1 LNHDA and CDR2 SQIVND (reference sequence). The CDR3 length is 15 residues. Both 60 Vbeta primers and 13 Jbeta primers went into the PCR. Repertoires were generated with immunoSEQ multiplex PCR, while TCRdb's copy carries only in-frame clones and drops some. This sample has about 110,000 clones, with 79% found just once. Sample: PBMCs. This sequence joins TRBV19 and TRBJ1-5, with TRBD1 as a possible D gene (6 bases). This receptor was obtained from a woman in her late teens or twenties in good health and CMV-seropositive. DNA of the CDR3: TGTGCCAGTAGTATATGGCAGGGGTTGAATCAGCCCCAGCATTTT. It is translated as CASSIWQGLNQPQHF.